This paragraph covers one TCR beta chain sequence. In TCRdb, the 5' RACE reads were re-called with MiXCR into one record per CDR3 protein. The data contain a few hundred thousand distinct CDR3 sequences, about 28% of them singletons. The data are from a study of identical twins' blood T cells. This TCR was recovered from a woman between 18 and 50 years old in good health. The sample was PBMCs.

DNA for the CDR3: TGTGCCAGCAGCTCTCTTTGGACAATAAACACCGGGGAGCTGTTTTTT. It encodes CASSSLWTINTGELFF. This chain connects TRBV27 to TRBJ2-2; D perhaps matches TRBD1 (5 bases). The V gene's germline CDR1 is MNHEY and CDR2 SMNVEV (reference sequence). The CDR3 is made up of 16 amino acids. V lost 6 bases, J lost 2 bases, and 16 bases lay in between.